This T cell receptor (beta chain) was recorded in a study of shared clonotypes between healthy human individuals. Overall study: The cohort comprised a couple of women and a few men. Their ages spanned 18 to 49 years. The study's findings and limits: Estimated clonotype richness was generally higher in naive than memory subsets. Rarefaction curves obtained for sorted subsets showed sequencing incomplete despite large depth.

Note on this clone: Its antigen is currently unknown.

CDR1 is SGDLS and CDR2 is YYNGEE in the germline V gene. The CDR3 is 13 amino acids. The V and J ends lost 0 bases and 4 bases respectively, with 8 bases between them. Repertoires were generated with immunoSEQ multiplex PCR, while TCRdb's copy carries only in-frame clones and drops some. The sample has roughly 1.4 million clones; approximately 98.5% are singletons. This TCR was sampled from a man aged 25 to 45 in good health. The sequenced material came from naive CD4+ T cells sorted from blood. Subset in this sample: CD45RA+ positively selected. The V gene is TRBV9, the J gene TRBJ2-7, with D uncertain. The chain's CDR3 is CASSVEGPYEQYF. In DNA, the CDR3 is TGTGCCAGCAGCGTAGAGGGTCCTTACGAGCAGTACTTC. The entire variable domain, with the rest obtained from reference TRBV9 and TRBJ2-7, is as follows: DSGVTQTPKHLITATGQRVTLRCSPRSGDLSVYWYQQSLDQGLQFLIQYYNGEERAKGNILERFSAQQFPDLHSELNLSSLELGDSALYFCASSVEGPYEQYFGPGTRLTVT.